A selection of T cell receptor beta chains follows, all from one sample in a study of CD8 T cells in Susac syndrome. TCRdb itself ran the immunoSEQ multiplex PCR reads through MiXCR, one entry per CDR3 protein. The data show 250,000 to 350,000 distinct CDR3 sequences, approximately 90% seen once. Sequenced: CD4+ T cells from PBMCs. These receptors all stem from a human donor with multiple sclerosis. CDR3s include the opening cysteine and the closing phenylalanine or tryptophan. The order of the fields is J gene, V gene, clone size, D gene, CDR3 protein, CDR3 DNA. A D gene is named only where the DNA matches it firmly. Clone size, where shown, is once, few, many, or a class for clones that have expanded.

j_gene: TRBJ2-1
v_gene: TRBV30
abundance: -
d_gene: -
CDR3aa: CAWSVSRGVNEQFF
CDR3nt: TGTGCCTGGAGTGTGTCCCGTGGGGTAAATGAGCAGTTCTTC

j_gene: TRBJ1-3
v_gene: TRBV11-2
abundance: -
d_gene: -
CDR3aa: CASSLEGSAENTIYF
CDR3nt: TGTGCCAGCAGCTTAGAGGGAAGTGCAGAAAACACCATATATTTT

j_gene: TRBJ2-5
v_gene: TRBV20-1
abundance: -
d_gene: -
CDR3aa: CSAPRGGETQYF
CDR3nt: TGCAGTGCCCCCCGGGGAGGAGAGACCCAGTACTTC

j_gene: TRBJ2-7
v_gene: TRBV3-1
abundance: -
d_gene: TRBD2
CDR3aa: CASSQMGLAAYEQYF
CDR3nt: TGTGCCAGCAGCCAAATGGGACTAGCGGCCTACGAGCAGTACTTC

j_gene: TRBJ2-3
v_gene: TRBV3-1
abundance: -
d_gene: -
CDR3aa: CASRPMGRDTQYF
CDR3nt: TGTGCCAGCAGACCCATGGGGAGAGATACGCAGTATTTT

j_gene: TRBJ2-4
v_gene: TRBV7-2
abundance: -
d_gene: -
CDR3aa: CASSLEARAGQNIQYF
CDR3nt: TGTGCCAGCAGCTTAGAGGCCAGGGCAGGTCAAAACATTCAGTACTTC

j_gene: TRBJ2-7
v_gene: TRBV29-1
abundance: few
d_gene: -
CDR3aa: CSVAGTDILEQYF
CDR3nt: TGCAGCGTTGCCGGGACGGACATCCTGGAGCAGTACTTC

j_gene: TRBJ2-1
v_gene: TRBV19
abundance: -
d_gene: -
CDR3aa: CASSNTGSSGYEQFF
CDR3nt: TGTGCCAGTAGTAACACAGGGTCGAGTGGCTATGAGCAGTTCTTC

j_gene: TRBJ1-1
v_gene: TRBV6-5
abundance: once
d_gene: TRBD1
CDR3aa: CASTRDSTNTEAFF
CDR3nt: TGTGCCAGCACCCGGGACAGCACCAACACTGAAGCTTTCTTT

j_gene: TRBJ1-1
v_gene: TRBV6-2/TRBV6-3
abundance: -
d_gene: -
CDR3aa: CASIGGMNTEAFF
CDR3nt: TGTGCCAGCATCGGGGGGATGAACACTGAAGCTTTCTTT

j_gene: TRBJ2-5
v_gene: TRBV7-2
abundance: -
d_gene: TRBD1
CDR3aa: CASSLEGTAQETQYF
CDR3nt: TGTGCCAGCAGCTTAGAAGGGACAGCACAAGAGACCCAGTACTTC